The 10 T cell receptor beta chains presented below share a single source sample, sequenced in a study of blood T cell repertoires in COVID-19. The repertoire was sequenced with immunoSEQ multiplex PCR; TCRdb's copy has only in-frame clones and lacks some. This repertoire shows about 97,000 clones, about 85% found once; its top ten account for around 2%. The sequencing input was peripheral blood. The origin of the receptors is a man aged 50-59 years with active COVID-19.

This rearrangement joins TRBV5-1 to TRBJ2-3, with TRBD2 matching over 10 bases. The CDR3 has 16 residues. V lost 5 bases and J lost 4; bases outside the gene matches: 10. Germline V gene lookup returns CDR1 SGHRS and CDR2 YFSETQ. The CDR3, as DNA: TGCGCCAGCAGAAAGCGGGGGGGCCAACTATCAGATACGCAGTATTTT. Its protein product is CASRKRGGQLSDTQYF.

The rearrangement uses TRBV4-2 and TRBJ2-5, with 8 bases fitting TRBD2. V was pared by 0 bases and J by 5 bases, with 5 bases of the junction left unmatched. This CDR3 region has 15 residues. Germline loops: CDR1 LGHNA, CDR2 YNFKEQ. The DNA for the CDR3 is TGTGCCAGCAGCCAAGATTACGGGAGGGGCGAGACCCAGTACTTC. This sequence encodes CASSQDYGRGETQYF.

This clone has just one count. CDR3 bases: TGTGCCAGCAGCTCCGGGACAGGGATTCAGCCCCAGCATTTT. Amino acid sequence: CASSSGTGIQPQHF. This chain uses TRBV5-6 with TRBJ1-5, with 9 bases aligning to TRBD1. The CDR3 contains 14 residues. Germline CDR1 is SGHDT and CDR2 is YYEEEE. J gave up 6 bases and V 3 bases, and 4 bases lay outside the gene matches.

The rearrangement links TRBV5-4 to TRBJ1-6; D uncertain. Germline-derived CDR1 and CDR2 are SGHNT and YYREEE (reference sequence). CDR3 size: 13 residues. The V end was cut by 0 bases, the J end by 7 bases, with 5 bases between. CDR3 region: CASSLAGNSPLHF. The CDR3 bases are TGTGCCAGCAGCTTGGCAGGAAATTCACCCCTCCACTTT.

The rearrangement uses TRBV6-4 and TRBJ2-3; TRBD2 aligns across 15 bases. V was clipped by 7 bases and J by 5 bases; unmatched bases: 7. Germline loops: CDR1 MRHNA, CDR2 SNTAGT. The CDR3 extends over 16 amino acids. For the CDR3, the DNA is TGTGCCAGCAACTGGACTAGCGGGGGGGCCTTAGATACGCAGTATTTT. Its translation is CASNWTSGGALDTQYF.

J is TRBJ1-5 and V is TRBV2; no definite D call. V dropped 7 bases and J dropped 3 bases, with 10 bases sitting between them. Germline V gene lookup returns CDR1 SNHLY and CDR2 FYNNEI. The CDR3 length is 13 residues. The CDR3 protein is CASNLGFNQPQHF. CDR3 nucleotides: TGTGCCAGCAACCTCGGTTTCAATCAGCCCCAGCATTTT. The complete variable domain, with remaining parts taken from reference TRBV2 and TRBJ1-5, reads EPEVTQTPSHQVTQMGQEVILRCVPISNHLYFYWYRQILGQKVEFLVSFYNNEISEKSEIFDDQFSVERPDGSNFTLKIRSTKLEDSAMYFCASNLGFNQPQHFGDGTRLSIL.

This chain links TRBV5-4 with TRBJ2-2; TRBD1 matches 9 bases. The CDR3 has 15 residues. Germline lookup yields CDR1 SGHNT and CDR2 YYREEE (reference sequence). J lost 1 base, V lost 4 bases, and 2 bases had no gene match. The CDR3 loop is CASSGGQGNTGELFF. CDR3 bases: TGTGCCAGCAGCGGGGGACAGGGGAACACCGGGGAGCTGTTTTTT.

The gene calls are TRBV11-3 and TRBJ2-7, with no clear D. The CDR3 is 13 residues long. V was shortened by 3 bases and J by 0 bases, with 6 bases between the two germline ends. CDR1 and CDR2 from the germline V gene are SGHNT and YENEEA. The CDR3 bases are TGTGCCAGCAGCTTGGCTGCCTCCTACGAGCAGTACTTC. Protein: CASSLAASYEQYF.

The chain employs TRBV6-6 and TRBJ1-4, with D unclear. The CDR3 length is 15 residues. Germline CDR1 reads MNHNY; CDR2 reads SVGAGI (reference sequence). Between the trimmed V and J ends, which lost 0 bases and 4 bases, there was a span of 9 bases. The CDR3 nucleotides read TGTGCCAGCAGTTACTCGAGGGCGAGTAATGAAAAACTGTTTTTT. It is translated as CASSYSRASNEKLFF.

The V gene is TRBV11-2, the J gene TRBJ2-7; 8 bases match TRBD1. Germline CDR1 is SGHAT and CDR2 is FQNNGV. V lost 2 bases, J lost 0 bases, and 6 bases stayed unmatched. The CDR3 sequence is 16 residues long. The CDR3 spells CASSLRRQGSSYEQYF. The CDR3, as DNA: TGTGCCAGCAGCTTAAGGCGACAGGGGAGCTCCTACGAGCAGTACTTC.